Sequencing of this T cell receptor beta chain was carried out in a study of T-cell reconstitution after alpha-beta-depleted transplantation in children (dated by TCRdb to about 2016). In the study overall: T-cell immune reconstitution after TCRalphabeta/CD19-depleted allogeneic hematopoietic cell transplantation in children was quantitatively tracked in the study by means of TCR repertoire profiling.

In this sample, this clonotype turned up many times. Its specific antigen is unknown. The input lacks base qualities; no much larger clone sits a single base away. The CDR3 sequence holds 13 residues, the cysteine and phenylalanine included. The kept DNA is CDR3 alone, 39 bases in frame from the first base. Relative to germline, V is missing 4 bases and J is missing 1 base, with 1 base of the junction outside any gene match. For CDR1 and CDR2, the germline V gene lists SQVTM and ANQGSEA. Overall results and qualifications from the work: In some patients, the high TCRbeta diversity seen at day 60 was put down to recipient T cells and intrathymic progenitors that had survived conditioning. Apparently early alphabetaT-cell count recovery about two months after transplant reportedly relied on only several hundred rapidly expanded clones derived from non-depleted graft cells. Hyperexpanded clone frequencies declined over subsequent months; after one year, T-cell counts and TCRbeta diversity were mostly attributed to newly produced T cells.

The treatment or condition label for this specimen denotes: allogeneic hematopoietic cell transplantation with graft depleted of TCRalphabeta T cells and CD19 B cells. Transplant recipients were children who received TCRalphabeta/CD19-depleted allogeneic hematopoietic cell grafts. The library relied on PCR. For sequencing, an Illumina HiSeq 2500 was employed. Molecular barcoding was employed in the preparation of TCR libraries, with unique molecular identifiers being used to normalize TCRbeta repertoire quantification. TCRdb reworked the public reads: Q25 trimming with fastp, MiXCR clone assembly, productive beta chains retained. Each CDR3 protein gets just one entry, which takes the most common genes and DNA from the rows behind it. This sample is represented by over 150,000 distinct CDR3 sequences; 6.3% of them were singletons. The ten largest clones represent under 5% of the sample.

The receptor was derived from a girl under three years old with combined immunodeficiency, due to receive a stem cell transplant. The sequenced sample was PBMCs, obtained before TCRalphabeta/CD19-depleted stem cell transplant. The chain employs TRBV29-1 and TRBJ1-1, and 9 bases in between align with TRBD1. The bases read TGCAGCGTTGGGGGACAGGGGAACACTGAAGCTTTCTTT. This sequence encodes CSVGGQGNTEAFF. The CDR3 plus the reference TRBV29-1 and TRBJ1-1 genes for the other parts give the full variable domain: SAVISQKPSRDICQRGTSLTIQCQVDSQVTMMFWYRQQPGQSLTLIATANQGSEATYESGFVIDKFPISRPNLTFSTLTVSNMSPEDSSIYLCSVGGQGNTEAFFGQGTRLTVV.